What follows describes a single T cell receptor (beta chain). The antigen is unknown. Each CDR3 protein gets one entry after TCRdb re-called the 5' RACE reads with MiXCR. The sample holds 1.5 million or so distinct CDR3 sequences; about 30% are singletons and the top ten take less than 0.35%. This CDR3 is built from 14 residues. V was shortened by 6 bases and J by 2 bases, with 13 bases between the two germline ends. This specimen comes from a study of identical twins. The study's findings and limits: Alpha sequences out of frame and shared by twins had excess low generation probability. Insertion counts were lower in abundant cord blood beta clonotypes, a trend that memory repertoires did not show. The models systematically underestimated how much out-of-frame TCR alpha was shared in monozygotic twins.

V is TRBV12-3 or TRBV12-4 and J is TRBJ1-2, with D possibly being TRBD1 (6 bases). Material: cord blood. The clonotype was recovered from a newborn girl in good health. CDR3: CASSRGGLNYGYTF. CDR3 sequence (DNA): TGTGCCAGCAGCCGTGGGGGGCTGAACTATGGCTACACCTTC.